This is a list of T cell receptor beta chains from one sample in a study of regulatory T cells in long-lasting Graves disease. One entry per CDR3 protein results from TCRdb running MiXCR on the multiplex PCR reads. The table shows hundreds of thousands of distinct CDR3 sequences, with roughly 12% occurring only once. The sample was also reused in another study, on T cells in Graves' hyperthyroidism and ophthalmopathy.

This sample comprised peripheral blood mononuclear cells (PBMCs), obtained at new diagnosis, from a patient treated with antithyroid drugs. The receptors derive from a man between 25 and 39 years old with Graves disease. Both conserved end residues are part of each CDR3. Fields, in order: J gene, clone size, V gene, D gene, CDR3 DNA, CDR3 protein. D genes are given only for firm matches. Not all rows give a size; the values are once, few, many and, for expanded clones, a class.

J: TRBJ2-5
size: many
V: TRBV29-1
D: TRBD2
DNA: TGCAGCGTTGGGGAGGGGTCAGAGACCCAGTACTTC
CDR3: CSVGEGSETQYF

J: TRBJ2-7
size: many
V: TRBV20-1
D: NA
DNA: TGCAGTGCTAGAGCGACGGACACCTACGAGCAGTACTTC
CDR3: CSARATDTYEQYF

J: TRBJ2-7
size: many
V: TRBV30
D: TRBD2
DNA: TGTGCCTGGAATAGGGCTAGCGGGAGTTCGGACGAGCAGTACTTC
CDR3: CAWNRASGSSDEQYF

J: TRBJ2-1
size: NA
V: TRBV28
D: NA
DNA: TGTGCCAGCAGTTCAATAAGCAAATATACGGGAGCCTACAATGAGCAGTTCTTC
CDR3: CASSSISKYTGAYNEQFF

J: TRBJ2-5
size: many
V: TRBV5-1
D: TRBD2
DNA: TGCGCCAGCAGCTTGGGGACTAGCCGAAGGTTCGAGACCCAGTACTTC
CDR3: CASSLGTSRRFETQYF

J: TRBJ2-1
size: few
V: TRBV18
D: NA
DNA: TGTGCCAGCTCACCAGGCGTGGGGGATGAGCAGTTCTTC
CDR3: CASSPGVGDEQFF

J: TRBJ2-7
size: few
V: TRBV6-1
D: NA
DNA: TGTGCCAGCAGTGCGGGAGGACAGGATGAGCAGTACTTC
CDR3: CASSAGGQDEQYF

J: TRBJ2-7
size: many
V: TRBV20-1
D: TRBD2
DNA: TGCAGTGCCCGAACCGGGACTAATCCCTACGAGCAGTACTTC
CDR3: CSARTGTNPYEQYF

J: TRBJ2-1
size: many
V: TRBV6-1
D: NA
DNA: TGTGCCAGCAGAAACCGATTCGAGACAAGGTCCTACAATGAGCAGTTCTTC
CDR3: CASRNRFETRSYNEQFF

J: TRBJ2-3
size: many
V: TRBV5-1
D: NA
DNA: TGCGCCAGCGCGAGACTCAACGGTGGGACAGATACGCAGTATTTT
CDR3: CASARLNGGTDTQYF

J: TRBJ2-5
size: NA
V: TRBV6-2/TRBV6-3
D: NA
DNA: TGTGCCAGCAGTTACGGCCTGCTACAAGAGACCCAGTACTTC
CDR3: CASSYGLLQETQYF

J: TRBJ1-1
size: many
V: TRBV29-1
D: NA
DNA: TGCAGCGTTGATTCTGCTAAGAGCACTGAAGCTTTCTTT
CDR3: CSVDSAKSTEAFF

J: TRBJ1-5
size: many
V: TRBV15
D: TRBD1
DNA: TGTGCCACCAGCAGAGATTTCCTCGGACAGGGCCTCAATCAGCCCCAGCATTTT
CDR3: CATSRDFLGQGLNQPQHF

J: TRBJ2-7
size: many
V: TRBV6-1
D: NA
DNA: TGTGCCAGCAGCCTCGGTCAGGTCGTGTACTTC
CDR3: CASSLGQVVYF

J: TRBJ2-2
size: many
V: TRBV29-1
D: TRBD1
DNA: TGCAGCGTTGAGCCGGGACAGGGGATAGGGGAGCTGTTTTTT
CDR3: CSVEPGQGIGELFF

J: TRBJ2-1
size: many
V: TRBV12-3/TRBV12-4
D: NA
DNA: TGTGCCAGCAGTGGACCTCCAAGCGGGTACAATGAGCAGTTCTTC
CDR3: CASSGPPSGYNEQFF

J: TRBJ2-3
size: many
V: TRBV10-3
D: NA
DNA: TGTGCCATCAGTGAAGGGGAGCTAGATACGCAGTATTTT
CDR3: CAISEGELDTQYF

J: TRBJ1-2
size: few
V: TRBV10-2
D: NA
DNA: TGCGCCAGCAGTGAGTTCGGGGTTAACTATGGCTACACCTTC
CDR3: CASSEFGVNYGYTF

J: TRBJ2-2
size: many
V: TRBV12-3/TRBV12-4
D: TRBD2
DNA: TGTGCCAGCAGGCTGGAGCGGGAGACCGGGGAGCTGTTTTTT
CDR3: CASRLERETGELFF

J: TRBJ2-7
size: NA
V: TRBV20-1
D: TRBD2
DNA: TGCAGTGCTAGAGCGGCTAGCGGGAACCCCTACGAGCAGTACTTC
CDR3: CSARAASGNPYEQYF

J: TRBJ2-7
size: many
V: TRBV5-1
D: TRBD1
DNA: TGCGCCAGCAGCGGGGGACAGTTAGCAGCCTACGAGCAGTACTTC
CDR3: CASSGGQLAAYEQYF

J: TRBJ1-2
size: NA
V: TRBV29-1
D: TRBD1
DNA: TGCAGCGTGACCCCGGGACAGGATACCTATGGCTACACCTTC
CDR3: CSVTPGQDTYGYTF

J: TRBJ2-1
size: few
V: TRBV18
D: TRBD1
DNA: TGTGCCAGCTCAATGGGACAGGGTTCAAGCAATGAGCAGTTCTTC
CDR3: CASSMGQGSSNEQFF

J: TRBJ2-5
size: NA
V: TRBV10-3
D: NA
DNA: TGTGCCATCAAGGCGCAAGAGACCCAGTACTTC
CDR3: CAIKAQETQYF

J: TRBJ2-3
size: many
V: TRBV12-5
D: NA
DNA: TGTGCTAGTGGTTTGCTCCAGCCCGGGGCAGATACGCAGTATTTT
CDR3: CASGLLQPGADTQYF

J: TRBJ2-6
size: NA
V: TRBV7-9
D: NA
DNA: TGTGCCAGCAGAGATCAGGATTCTGGGGCCAACGTCCTGACTTTC
CDR3: CASRDQDSGANVLTF

J: TRBJ2-1
size: NA
V: TRBV9
D: NA
DNA: TGTGCCAGCAGAAGGGAAGCCTACGATGAGCAGTTCTTC
CDR3: CASRREAYDEQFF

J: TRBJ1-1
size: few
V: TRBV13
D: NA
DNA: TGTGCCAGCAGCTCACGGGCCAGTGAAGCTTTCTTT
CDR3: CASSSRASEAFF

J: TRBJ2-2
size: many
V: TRBV12-3/TRBV12-4
D: TRBD2
DNA: TGTGCCAGCACCCCCGGGAGCGGGAGGCCGGCCGGGGAGCTGTTTTTT
CDR3: CASTPGSGRPAGELFF

J: TRBJ2-7
size: few
V: TRBV7-2
D: NA
DNA: TGTGCCAGCAGCTTGGAGTTCTATCCCGGCCGCGAGCAGTACTTC
CDR3: CASSLEFYPGREQYF

J: TRBJ1-1
size: many
V: TRBV7-2
D: NA
DNA: TGTGCCAGCAGCTTTAGGGGGTTACCAGGGCCTGAAGCTTTCTTT
CDR3: CASSFRGLPGPEAFF

J: TRBJ2-7
size: many
V: TRBV2
D: TRBD1
DNA: TGTGCCAGCAGTGGCCCCCGGGACAGGGGTGGGTACGAGCAGTACTTC
CDR3: CASSGPRDRGGYEQYF

J: TRBJ1-4
size: many
V: TRBV7-2
D: NA
DNA: TGTGCCAGCAGCTTAGCGGTATCCGGGACAACCGAAAAACTGTTTTTT
CDR3: CASSLAVSGTTEKLFF

J: TRBJ1-6
size: few
V: TRBV27
D: TRBD1
DNA: TGTGCCAGCTCCTACTGGGACAGGGAAAATTCACCCCTCCACTTT
CDR3: CASSYWDRENSPLHF

J: TRBJ2-7
size: many
V: TRBV20-1
D: TRBD2
DNA: TGCAGTGCTCAGCTTCCTAGCGGGAGGGCCGACGAGCAGTACTTC
CDR3: CSAQLPSGRADEQYF

J: TRBJ2-1
size: NA
V: TRBV20-1
D: TRBD2
DNA: TGCAGTGCCATGGGCGGGAGGGCCTGGGACAATGAGCAGTTCTTC
CDR3: CSAMGGRAWDNEQFF

J: TRBJ1-2
size: many
V: TRBV6-1
D: TRBD1
DNA: TGTGCCAGCAGTGAAGGACAGGGGGCCAGGTATGGCTACACCTTC
CDR3: CASSEGQGARYGYTF

J: TRBJ1-1
size: few
V: TRBV25-1
D: TRBD1
DNA: TGTGCCAGCAGTGAGGGGACAGGGGGCCTTTGGACTGAAGCTTTCTTT
CDR3: CASSEGTGGLWTEAFF

J: TRBJ2-3
size: NA
V: TRBV5-1
D: NA
DNA: TGCGCCAGCAGCGAAGATATCCAAGGAGATACGCAGTATTTT
CDR3: CASSEDIQGDTQYF

J: TRBJ2-1
size: many
V: TRBV2
D: NA
DNA: TGTGCCAGCAAGTGGGTAGCCCCATACAATGAGCAGTTCTTC
CDR3: CASKWVAPYNEQFF

J: TRBJ1-1
size: many
V: TRBV20-1
D: NA
DNA: TGCAGTGCTAGAGATCCCACAGGGCTTAACACTGAAGCTTTCTTT
CDR3: CSARDPTGLNTEAFF

J: TRBJ2-7
size: many
V: TRBV12-3/TRBV12-4
D: TRBD2
DNA: TGTGCCAGCAGTTCCCCACGGGAGGCATGGGACGAGCAGTACTTC
CDR3: CASSSPREAWDEQYF